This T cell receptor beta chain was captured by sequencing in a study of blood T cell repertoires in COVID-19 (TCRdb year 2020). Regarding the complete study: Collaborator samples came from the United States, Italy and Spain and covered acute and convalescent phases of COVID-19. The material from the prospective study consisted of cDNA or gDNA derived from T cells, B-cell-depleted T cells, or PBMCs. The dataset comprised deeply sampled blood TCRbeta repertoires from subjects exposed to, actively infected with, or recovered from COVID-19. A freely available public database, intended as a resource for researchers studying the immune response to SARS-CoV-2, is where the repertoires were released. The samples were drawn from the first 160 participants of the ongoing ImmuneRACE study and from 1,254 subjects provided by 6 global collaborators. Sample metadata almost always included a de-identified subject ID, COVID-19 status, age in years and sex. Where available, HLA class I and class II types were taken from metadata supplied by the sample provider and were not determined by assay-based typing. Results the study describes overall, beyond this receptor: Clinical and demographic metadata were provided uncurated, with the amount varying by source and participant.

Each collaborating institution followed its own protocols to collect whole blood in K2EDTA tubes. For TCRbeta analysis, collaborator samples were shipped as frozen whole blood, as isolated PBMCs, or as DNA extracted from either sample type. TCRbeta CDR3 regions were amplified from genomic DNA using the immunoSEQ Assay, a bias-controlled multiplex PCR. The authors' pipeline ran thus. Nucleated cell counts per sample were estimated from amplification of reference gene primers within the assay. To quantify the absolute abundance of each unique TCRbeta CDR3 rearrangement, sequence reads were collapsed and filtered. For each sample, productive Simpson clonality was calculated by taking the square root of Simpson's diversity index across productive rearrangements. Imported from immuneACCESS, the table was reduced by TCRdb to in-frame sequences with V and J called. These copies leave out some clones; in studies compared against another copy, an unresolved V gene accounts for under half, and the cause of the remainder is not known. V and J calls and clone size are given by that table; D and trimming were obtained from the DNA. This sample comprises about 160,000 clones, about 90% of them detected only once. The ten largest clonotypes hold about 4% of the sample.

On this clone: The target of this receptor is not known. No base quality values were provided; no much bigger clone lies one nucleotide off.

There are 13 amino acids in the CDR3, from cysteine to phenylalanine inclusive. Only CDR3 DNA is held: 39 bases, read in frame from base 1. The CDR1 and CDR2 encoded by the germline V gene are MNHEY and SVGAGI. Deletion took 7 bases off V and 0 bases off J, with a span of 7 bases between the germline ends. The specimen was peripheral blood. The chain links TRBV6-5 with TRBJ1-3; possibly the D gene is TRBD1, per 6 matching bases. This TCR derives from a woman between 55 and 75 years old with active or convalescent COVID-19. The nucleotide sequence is TGTGCCAGCACCAGGGGCTCTGGAAACACCATATATTTT. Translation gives CASTRGSGNTIYF.